This TCR beta chain was sequenced for a study of cytomegalovirus exposure and HLA in healthy donors. V shed 5 bases, J shed 5 bases, and the junction held 14 bases outside the gene matches. The CDR3 covers 17 residues. The germline gives CDR1 SEHNR, CDR2 FQNEAQ (reference sequence). Repertoires were generated with immunoSEQ multiplex PCR, while TCRdb's copy carries only in-frame clones and drops some. In the table there are 200,000 to 250,000 clones, less than 90% of which are singletons. What was sequenced was PBMCs. The sequence was collected from a woman under 30 in good health and CMV-seronegative. The chain combines TRBV7-9 with TRBJ2-3, with 9 bases that match TRBD2. CDR3 nucleotide sequence: TGTGCCAGCAGCCCTTCTATCCTCGGCGGGAGGGAAGATACGCAGTATTTT. Translated: CASSPSILGGREDTQYF.